This TCR beta chain was sequenced in a study of blood T cells in healthy people across ages. Germline CDR1 is LGHNA and CDR2 is YNFKEQ. This CDR3 has 17 residues. The ends lost 3 bases at V and 4 bases at J; junction bases unmatched: 10. The table lists this clonotype with many counts. PCR was performed a second time for about 7 to 12 cycles using a sample-barcoded 5' primer and a J-beta primer mix. TCRdb ran MiXCR on the 5' RACE reads and lists one entry per CDR3 protein. This sample has over 1.5 million distinct CDR3 sequences, with just under 50% found just once. Sequenced: blood. The chain employs TRBV4-2 and TRBJ2-5; TRBD1 matches 11 bases. The sequence came from a woman in her 40s in good health. The DNA for the CDR3 is TGTGCCAGCAGCCATGGACAGGGGGCGCAAGAATCAGAGACCCAGTACTTC. The encoded protein is CASSHGQGAQESETQYF.